Reported below is one TCR beta chain. The data were obtained in a study of cytomegalovirus exposure and HLA in healthy donors. The PCR was carried out with 60 Vbeta primers and 13 Jbeta primers. Generated by immunoSEQ multiplex PCR, the TCRdb table keeps only in-frame clones and is missing some. In the table there are 150,000 to 200,000 clones, around four fifths of which are singletons. This CDR3 is 14 amino acids long. With V trimmed by 2 bases and J by 5 bases, 5 bases remained unmatched. Germline CDR1 SGHDT, CDR2 YYEEEE. Sample: PBMCs. The chain joins TRBV5-6 to TRBJ2-7; 9 bases align to TRBD2. This clonotype was sampled from a man aged 45 to 65 in good health and CMV-seropositive. The CDR3 nucleotides are TGTGCCAGCAGCTTAGGGACTAGCTTCCACGAGCAGTACTTC. Translating it yields CASSLGTSFHEQYF.